The rows below give T cell receptor beta chains drawn from one sample of a study of blood T cell repertoires in COVID-19. Sequencing was performed with immunoSEQ multiplex PCR; in TCRdb, only in-frame clones are kept and a portion is missing. In the table there are roughly 280,000 clones, around 87% of which are singletons. What was sequenced was peripheral blood. Every receptor here comes from a woman in her forties or fifties who had recovered from COVID-19. Both conserved end residues are part of each CDR3. Each record gives: V gene, D gene, clone size, J gene, CDR3 DNA, CDR3 protein. D genes are given only for firm matches. A clone size is listed for some rows: how often the clone was seen (once, few, many), or a class if it is expanded.

v_gene: TRBV18; d_gene: NA; abundance: once; j_gene: TRBJ2-7; CDR3nt: TGTGCCAGCTCACCGGGCACCAGGGCCTACGAGCAGTACTTC; CDR3aa: CASSPGTRAYEQYF
v_gene: TRBV6-5; d_gene: NA; abundance: NA; j_gene: TRBJ2-7; CDR3nt: TGTGCCAGCAGTTATCAACAGGTCTCCGACGAGCAGTACTTC; CDR3aa: CASSYQQVSDEQYF
v_gene: TRBV19; d_gene: NA; abundance: NA; j_gene: TRBJ1-4; CDR3nt: TGTGCCAGTAGTTCCCGCCCCAGGGGAACTAATGAAAAACTGTTTTTT; CDR3aa: CASSSRPRGTNEKLFF
v_gene: TRBV7-3; d_gene: TRBD2; abundance: few; j_gene: TRBJ2-1; CDR3nt: TGTGCCAGCAGCTCGGTAGCGGGGGTTTACAATGAGCAGTTCTTC; CDR3aa: CASSSVAGVYNEQFF
v_gene: TRBV19; d_gene: NA; abundance: NA; j_gene: TRBJ1-4; CDR3nt: TGTGCCAGTAGCGGACATGCGACTAATGAAAAACTGTTTTTT; CDR3aa: CASSGHATNEKLFF
v_gene: TRBV7-3; d_gene: TRBD2; abundance: NA; j_gene: TRBJ2-3; CDR3nt: TGTGCCAGCAGCTTAATGGGACTAGCAGATACGCAGTATTTT; CDR3aa: CASSLMGLADTQYF
v_gene: TRBV30; d_gene: NA; abundance: NA; j_gene: TRBJ1-3; CDR3nt: TGTGCCTGGAGGAGGGATGGAAACACCATATATTTT; CDR3aa: CAWRRDGNTIYF
v_gene: TRBV6-1; d_gene: TRBD1; abundance: few; j_gene: TRBJ1-2; CDR3nt: TGTGCCAGCAGCATCCAGGGGGCGAACTATGGCTACACCTTC; CDR3aa: CASSIQGANYGYTF
v_gene: TRBV10-3; d_gene: TRBD1; abundance: NA; j_gene: TRBJ1-5; CDR3nt: TGTGCCATCAGTGTTGGCACAGGGGGAAATCAGCCCCAGCATTTT; CDR3aa: CAISVGTGGNQPQHF
v_gene: TRBV5-4; d_gene: TRBD1; abundance: NA; j_gene: TRBJ2-2; CDR3nt: TGTGCCAGCAGCTCCGACAGGGGTGCGAACACCGGGGAGCTGTTTTTT; CDR3aa: CASSSDRGANTGELFF
v_gene: TRBV4-3; d_gene: NA; abundance: NA; j_gene: TRBJ1-2; CDR3nt: TGCGCCAGCAGCCAAGATAGAGGGGGGGACTACCGGGGCTACACCTTC; CDR3aa: CASSQDRGGDYRGYTF
v_gene: TRBV29-1; d_gene: TRBD2; abundance: once; j_gene: TRBJ2-3; CDR3nt: TGCAGGGTTGGGGGTGGGCGGGGGGCCACAGATACGCAGTATTTT; CDR3aa: CRVGGGRGATDTQYF
v_gene: TRBV5-1; d_gene: NA; abundance: NA; j_gene: TRBJ1-2; CDR3nt: TGCGCCAGCAGCTTGGCCTCAGGGATGGTTGGCTACACCTTC; CDR3aa: CASSLASGMVGYTF
v_gene: TRBV7-3; d_gene: TRBD1; abundance: NA; j_gene: TRBJ1-1; CDR3nt: TGTGCCAGCAGCTTAGGCCTCGACAGGGGGATTCAAAGGACTGAAGCTTTCTTT; CDR3aa: CASSLGLDRGIQRTEAFF
v_gene: TRBV6-2/TRBV6-3; d_gene: TRBD1; abundance: NA; j_gene: TRBJ1-2; CDR3nt: TGTGCCAGCAGTCAATCCCTTACAGGGGGCGATGGCTACACCTTC; CDR3aa: CASSQSLTGGDGYTF